Listed below are T cell receptor beta chains from one sample, sequenced in a study of T-cell reconstitution after alpha-beta-depleted transplantation in children. TCRdb passed the PCR reads through MiXCR, listing each CDR3 protein once. The data hold some 300,000 distinct CDR3 sequences, with 9% to 12% observed a single time. The specimen was PBMCs from the stem cell graft donor, collected from the stem cell graft. The receptors here all came from a human donor who donated a stem cell graft to a child with acute lymphoblastic leukemia. The CDR3 runs from the conserved cysteine through the conserved F or W. The D gene is left open where the match is weak. Size is stated for part of the rows, as once, few or many counts, or as a class when the clone is expanded.

cdr3_aa: CASSPGLAGGSYNEQFF
cdr3_nt: TGTGCCAGCAGCCCGGGACTAGCGGGGGGCTCCTACAATGAGCAGTTCTTC
v_call: TRBV7-3
clone_size: .
d_call: TRBD2
j_call: TRBJ2-1

cdr3_aa: CASSSAGVYGYTF
cdr3_nt: TGTGCCAGCAGCTCAGCGGGGGTCTATGGCTACACCTTC
v_call: TRBV28
clone_size: .
d_call: .
j_call: TRBJ1-2

cdr3_aa: CASSDSTGLAVNYEQYF
cdr3_nt: TGTGCCAGCAGTGACTCCACAGGACTAGCGGTTAACTACGAGCAGTACTTC
v_call: TRBV28
clone_size: few
d_call: TRBD2
j_call: TRBJ2-7

cdr3_aa: CASSIIPTFALAGAPGELFF
cdr3_nt: TGTGCCAGCAGTATCATCCCCACTTTTGCACTAGCGGGAGCCCCCGGGGAGCTGTTTTTT
v_call: TRBV3-1
clone_size: .
d_call: TRBD2
j_call: TRBJ2-2

cdr3_aa: CATSDPTGFGEQFF
cdr3_nt: TGTGCCACCAGTGACCCGACAGGGTTCGGTGAGCAGTTCTTC
v_call: TRBV24-1
clone_size: .
d_call: TRBD1
j_call: TRBJ2-1

cdr3_aa: CASSSQGSHNEQFF
cdr3_nt: TGTGCCAGCAGCTCACAGGGGAGTCATAATGAGCAGTTCTTC
v_call: TRBV7-9
clone_size: .
d_call: TRBD1
j_call: TRBJ2-1

cdr3_aa: CASSRPAGLGEQFF
cdr3_nt: TGCGCCAGCAGCCGCCCGGCGGGCCTCGGGGAGCAGTTCTTC
v_call: TRBV4-1
clone_size: .
d_call: .
j_call: TRBJ2-1

cdr3_aa: CACYWTTGEQFF
cdr3_nt: TGTGCCTGCTACTGGACAACGGGTGAGCAGTTCTTC
v_call: TRBV7-2
clone_size: .
d_call: .
j_call: TRBJ2-1

cdr3_aa: CASSYTTGTEAFF
cdr3_nt: TGTGCCAGCAGTTACACTACGGGAACTGAAGCTTTCTTT
v_call: TRBV6-5
clone_size: many
d_call: .
j_call: TRBJ1-1

cdr3_aa: CASSQIPVASYNEQFF
cdr3_nt: TGCGCCAGCAGCCAAATTCCCGTTGCCTCCTACAATGAGCAGTTCTTC
v_call: TRBV4-3
clone_size: few
d_call: .
j_call: TRBJ2-1

cdr3_aa: CASSLRWRQDTQYF
cdr3_nt: TGTGCCAGCAGCTTAAGGTGGAGGCAAGATACGCAGTATTTT
v_call: TRBV7-2
clone_size: .
d_call: .
j_call: TRBJ2-3

cdr3_aa: CASSSREGGQPQHF
cdr3_nt: TGTGCCAGCAGCTCCAGGGAGGGGGGTCAGCCCCAGCATTTT
v_call: TRBV7-6
clone_size: many
d_call: .
j_call: TRBJ1-5

cdr3_aa: CSAGEGAGYNSPLHF
cdr3_nt: TGCAGTGCGGGCGAGGGGGCGGGCTATAATTCACCCCTCCACTTT
v_call: TRBV20-1
clone_size: few
d_call: TRBD1
j_call: TRBJ1-6

cdr3_aa: CASSVRGAGPGETQYF
cdr3_nt: TGTGCCAGCAGCGTCAGGGGCGCGGGTCCAGGGGAGACCCAGTACTTC
v_call: TRBV6-2/TRBV6-3
clone_size: .
d_call: .
j_call: TRBJ2-5

cdr3_aa: CAWSYPYGRQETQYF
cdr3_nt: TGTGCCTGGAGCTATCCTTACGGCCGCCAAGAGACCCAGTACTTC
v_call: TRBV30
clone_size: .
d_call: .
j_call: TRBJ2-5

cdr3_aa: CASSQVGDPYSNQPQHF
cdr3_nt: TGCGCCAGCAGCCAAGTTGGGGACCCTTATAGCAATCAGCCCCAGCATTTT
v_call: TRBV4-1
clone_size: many
d_call: .
j_call: TRBJ1-5

cdr3_aa: CASRPPLREGGELFF
cdr3_nt: TGTGCCAGCAGACCACCCCTCCGAGAGGGCGGGGAGCTGTTTTTT
v_call: TRBV7-9
clone_size: many
d_call: .
j_call: TRBJ2-2

cdr3_aa: CASRQAGTKTGELFF
cdr3_nt: TGTGCCAGCAGGCAAGCGGGGACTAAAACCGGGGAGCTGTTTTTT
v_call: TRBV3-1
clone_size: many
d_call: TRBD2
j_call: TRBJ2-2

cdr3_aa: CASCTSGGQETQYF
cdr3_nt: TGTGCCAGCTGTACTAGCGGGGGCCAAGAGACCCAGTACTTC
v_call: TRBV12-3/TRBV12-4
clone_size: few
d_call: TRBD2
j_call: TRBJ2-5

cdr3_aa: CASSTFGTYEQYF
cdr3_nt: TGCGCCAGCAGCACCTTCGGGACCTACGAGCAGTACTTC
v_call: TRBV4-1
clone_size: many
d_call: .
j_call: TRBJ2-7

cdr3_aa: CASTWASGEAFF
cdr3_nt: TGTGCCAGCACCTGGGCTTCCGGTGAAGCTTTCTTT
v_call: TRBV7-9
clone_size: .
d_call: .
j_call: TRBJ1-1

cdr3_aa: CASSQPSETQYF
cdr3_nt: TGTGCCAGCTCACAGCCCTCGGAGACCCAGTACTTC
v_call: TRBV18
clone_size: .
d_call: .
j_call: TRBJ2-5

cdr3_aa: CASSTDRGRSEAFF
cdr3_nt: TGTGCCAGCAGCACGGACAGGGGGCGATCTGAAGCTTTCTTT
v_call: TRBV5-8
clone_size: many
d_call: TRBD1
j_call: TRBJ1-1

cdr3_aa: CSARGLASYEQYF
cdr3_nt: TGCAGTGCTAGAGGACTAGCCTCCTACGAGCAGTACTTC
v_call: TRBV20-1
clone_size: .
d_call: TRBD2
j_call: TRBJ2-7

cdr3_aa: CASSAAGGEGYGYTF
cdr3_nt: TGCGCCAGCAGCGCCGCAGGGGGCGAAGGCTATGGCTACACCTTC
v_call: TRBV5-1
clone_size: few
d_call: TRBD1
j_call: TRBJ1-2

cdr3_aa: CASSQARGRFGTDEQFF
cdr3_nt: TGCGCCAGCAGCCAAGCGAGGGGGCGTTTTGGGACGGATGAGCAGTTCTTC
v_call: TRBV5-1
clone_size: few
d_call: TRBD1
j_call: TRBJ2-1

cdr3_aa: CASSYSGGPPNEQFF
cdr3_nt: TGCGCCAGCAGCTATAGCGGAGGCCCCCCCAATGAGCAGTTCTTC
v_call: TRBV5-1
clone_size: few
d_call: .
j_call: TRBJ2-1

cdr3_aa: CATSRDRGNNQPQHF
cdr3_nt: TGTGCCACCAGCAGAGATCGAGGGAACAATCAGCCCCAGCATTTT
v_call: TRBV15
clone_size: few
d_call: .
j_call: TRBJ1-5

cdr3_aa: CASSLSPPSYEQYF
cdr3_nt: TGTGCCAGCAGCTTAAGTCCACCATCCTACGAGCAGTACTTC
v_call: TRBV7-2
clone_size: .
d_call: .
j_call: TRBJ2-7

cdr3_aa: CASSLLLADTQYF
cdr3_nt: TGCGCCAGCAGCTTGCTCCTAGCAGATACGCAGTATTTT
v_call: TRBV5-1
clone_size: many
d_call: .
j_call: TRBJ2-3

cdr3_aa: CASSLGPGAEQYF
cdr3_nt: TGTGCCAGCAGTTTAGGACCCGGGGCCGAGCAGTACTTC
v_call: TRBV12-3/TRBV12-4
clone_size: few
d_call: .
j_call: TRBJ2-7

cdr3_aa: CASTPRQGLGTDTQYF
cdr3_nt: TGTGCCAGCACTCCCAGACAGGGATTAGGGACAGATACGCAGTATTTT
v_call: TRBV6-1
clone_size: few
d_call: TRBD1
j_call: TRBJ2-3

cdr3_aa: CSATTGNSNQPQHF
cdr3_nt: TGCAGCGCCACTACAGGGAATAGCAATCAGCCCCAGCATTTT
v_call: TRBV29-1
clone_size: few
d_call: .
j_call: TRBJ1-5

cdr3_aa: CASSLTGFNSPLHF
cdr3_nt: TGTGCCAGCAGTTTAACGGGATTTAATTCACCCCTCCACTTT
v_call: TRBV28
clone_size: many
d_call: .
j_call: TRBJ1-6

cdr3_aa: CSVEEELAGAYEQYF
cdr3_nt: TGCAGCGTTGAAGAGGAACTAGCGGGAGCCTACGAGCAGTACTTC
v_call: TRBV29-1
clone_size: many
d_call: TRBD2
j_call: TRBJ2-7

cdr3_aa: CASSGTGINYGYTF
cdr3_nt: TGTGCCAGCAGTGGGACAGGCATTAACTATGGCTACACCTTC
v_call: TRBV7-9
clone_size: few
d_call: TRBD1
j_call: TRBJ1-2

cdr3_aa: CSVGTGWYNEQFF
cdr3_nt: TGCAGCGTCGGGACAGGGTGGTACAATGAGCAGTTCTTC
v_call: TRBV29-1
clone_size: many
d_call: TRBD1
j_call: TRBJ2-1

cdr3_aa: CASSFTGPYNEQFF
cdr3_nt: TGTGCCAGCAGCTTTACAGGACCCTACAATGAGCAGTTCTTC
v_call: TRBV7-9
clone_size: .
d_call: .
j_call: TRBJ2-1

cdr3_aa: CASRLTGSHQPQHF
cdr3_nt: TGTGCCAGCAGATTGACGGGTTCCCATCAGCCCCAGCATTTT
v_call: TRBV12-3/TRBV12-4
clone_size: .
d_call: .
j_call: TRBJ1-5

cdr3_aa: CSVVPTYNEQFF
cdr3_nt: TGCAGCGTGGTCCCAACCTACAATGAGCAGTTCTTC
v_call: TRBV29-1
clone_size: few
d_call: .
j_call: TRBJ2-1

cdr3_aa: CASSSEVSEDEQYF
cdr3_nt: TGTGCCAGCAGCTCCGAGGTGTCTGAGGACGAGCAGTACTTC
v_call: TRBV7-9
clone_size: few
d_call: .
j_call: TRBJ2-7

cdr3_aa: CASSKGGVLLTDTQYF
cdr3_nt: TGTGCCAGCAGCAAAGGAGGGGTTCTCTTGACAGATACGCAGTATTTT
v_call: TRBV27
clone_size: few
d_call: .
j_call: TRBJ2-3

cdr3_aa: CASRGTPKIYEQYF
cdr3_nt: TGTGCCAGCAGAGGGACACCTAAAATCTACGAGCAGTACTTC
v_call: TRBV28
clone_size: few
d_call: .
j_call: TRBJ2-7

cdr3_aa: CSVDGLAGTTDTQYF
cdr3_nt: TGCAGCGTTGATGGACTAGCGGGGACCACAGATACGCAGTATTTT
v_call: TRBV29-1
clone_size: few
d_call: TRBD2
j_call: TRBJ2-3

cdr3_aa: CASSRGGQGSYNEQFF
cdr3_nt: TGTGCCAGCAGTCGGGGAGGACAGGGATCTTACAATGAGCAGTTCTTC
v_call: TRBV7-8
clone_size: .
d_call: TRBD1
j_call: TRBJ2-1

cdr3_aa: CASSLEGGVYNNEQFF
cdr3_nt: TGCGCCAGCAGCTTGGAGGGGGGGGTCTACAACAATGAGCAGTTCTTC
v_call: TRBV5-1
clone_size: few
d_call: .
j_call: TRBJ2-1

cdr3_aa: CASSLQRTALRVYEQYF
cdr3_nt: TGTGCCAGCAGTTTACAGCGGACAGCACTCCGGGTATACGAGCAGTACTTC
v_call: TRBV28
clone_size: few
d_call: .
j_call: TRBJ2-7

cdr3_aa: CSATGGPLSSGANVLTF
cdr3_nt: TGCAGCGCTACAGGGGGCCCTCTCAGCTCTGGGGCCAACGTCCTGACTTTC
v_call: TRBV29-1
clone_size: few
d_call: TRBD1
j_call: TRBJ2-6

cdr3_aa: CASSAYGGGAGDEQYF
cdr3_nt: TGTGCCAGCAGTGCGTACGGTGGGGGGGCAGGGGACGAGCAGTACTTC
v_call: TRBV27
clone_size: few
d_call: .
j_call: TRBJ2-7

cdr3_aa: CASLPVTPGTSGTSTDTQYF
cdr3_nt: TGTGCCAGCCTTCCCGTTACCCCGGGGACTAGCGGGACTAGCACAGATACGCAGTATTTT
v_call: TRBV11-1
clone_size: .
d_call: TRBD2
j_call: TRBJ2-3

cdr3_aa: CASSLRGTMNTEAFF
cdr3_nt: TGTGCCAGCAGCCTTAGGGGGACCATGAACACTGAAGCTTTCTTT
v_call: TRBV7-2
clone_size: many
d_call: .
j_call: TRBJ1-1

cdr3_aa: CASLLSGRGANEQFF
cdr3_nt: TGTGCCAGCCTTTTAAGCGGGAGGGGCGCAAATGAGCAGTTCTTC
v_call: TRBV12-3/TRBV12-4
clone_size: .
d_call: TRBD2
j_call: TRBJ2-1

cdr3_aa: CASSSKPPGQGDTGELFF
cdr3_nt: TGTGCCAGCAGCTCGAAACCACCGGGACAGGGCGACACCGGGGAGCTGTTTTTT
v_call: TRBV11-1
clone_size: .
d_call: TRBD1
j_call: TRBJ2-2

cdr3_aa: CASSLLYFRGVGNQPQHF
cdr3_nt: TGTGCCAGCAGTTTACTCTACTTTAGGGGGGTCGGCAATCAGCCCCAGCATTTT
v_call: TRBV28
clone_size: .
d_call: .
j_call: TRBJ1-5

cdr3_aa: CSAPRWGVGTEAFF
cdr3_nt: TGCAGTGCGCCTCGTTGGGGTGTAGGGACTGAAGCTTTCTTT
v_call: TRBV20-1
clone_size: few
d_call: .
j_call: TRBJ1-1